Presented here are 15 T cell receptor beta chains from one specimen sequenced in a study of blood T cell repertoires in COVID-19. Profiled with immunoSEQ multiplex PCR; TCRdb holds only in-frame clones, not every one. The sample consists of some 97,000 clones, about 90% of them appearing once. Sample: peripheral blood. The origin of the receptors is a man aged 25-45 years in a cohort sampled during active COVID-19.

The genes are TRBV2 and TRBJ1-1; 9 positions agree with TRBD1. CDR1 and CDR2 (germline): SNHLY, FYNNEI. CDR3 length equals 13 residues. The V segment lost 4 bases and the J segment 8 bases; nucleotides outside the gene matches: 5. DNA for the CDR3: TGTGCCAGCAGTGGGGCCGGGACAGGGGAAGCTTTCTTT. Its protein product is CASSGAGTGEAFF.

This clone has a single count. This chain links TRBV10-3 with TRBJ1-2; 8 bases agree with TRBD1. With V trimmed by 5 bases and J by 5 bases, 7 bases remained unmatched. CDR3 size: 14 residues. Per germline, CDR1 ENHRY and CDR2 SYGVKD. The CDR3 coding sequence is TGTGCCATCAGTACCCAGGGGGCAGGGTATGGCTACACCTTC. Its protein is CAISTQGAGYGYTF.

The chain is built from TRBV18 and TRBJ2-7, with D possibly TRBD1 on 6 matching bases. From germline, CDR1 is KGHSH and CDR2 LQKENI. The CDR3 is 15 amino acids. The V gene lost 3 bases and the J gene lost 0 bases, with 12 bases spanning the gap. The CDR3 here is CASSPGTPNSYEQYF. CDR3 DNA sequence: TGTGCCAGCTCACCCGGGACACCAAACTCCTACGAGCAGTACTTC.

This chain uses TRBV18 with TRBJ2-3; 7 nucleotides line up with TRBD2. CDR1 is KGHSH and CDR2 is LQKENI in the germline V gene. V dropped 0 bases and J dropped 0; count of bases not matched to a gene: 3. This CDR3 contains 16 residues. The CDR3 loop is CASSPPGTTSTDTQYF. For the CDR3, the DNA is TGTGCCAGCTCACCACCCGGGACTACTAGCACAGATACGCAGTATTTT. The variable domain in full, with the rest retrieved from reference TRBV18 and TRBJ2-3, is NAGVMQNPRHLVRRRGQEARLRCSPMKGHSHVYWYRQLPEEGLKFMVYLQKENIIDESGMPKERFSAEFPKEGPSILRIQQVVRGDSAAYFCASSPPGTTSTDTQYFGPGTRLTVL.

With regard to this clone: The same CDR3 is also encoded by other DNA sequences in this sample. This chain connects TRBV6-1 to TRBJ2-5; 7 bases map to TRBD1. The CDR3 runs 14 residues. V lost 3 bases to trimming and J lost 0 bases; unmatched junction nucleotides: 1. The V gene's germline CDR1 is MNHNS and CDR2 SASEGT. The CDR3 here is CASSDRGYQETQYF. DNA of the CDR3: TGTGCCAGCAGTGACAGGGGGTACCAAGAGACCCAGTACTTC.

The V and J genes are TRBV6-5 and TRBJ1-5, with 7 bases matching TRBD1. This CDR3 is built from 16 residues. The V gene end was trimmed by 4 bases and the J gene end by 4 bases; junction bases not matched to a gene: 10. Germline V gene lookup returns CDR1 MNHEY and CDR2 SVGAGI. CDR3: CASSSGQASLNQPQHF. In nucleotides, the CDR3 is TGTGCCAGCAGTTCCGGACAGGCGTCTTTGAATCAGCCCCAGCATTTT.

The rearrangement uses TRBV30 and TRBJ1-6, with 7 bases aligning to TRBD1. Germline CDR1 reads GTSNPN; CDR2 reads SVGIG (reference sequence). The CDR3 has 13 residues. In DNA, the CDR3 is TGTGCTTGGGGACAGATCTATAATTCACCCCTCCACTTT. Residues: CAWGQIYNSPLHF.

The chain recombines TRBV5-1 with TRBJ2-7; TRBD1 aligns across 9 bases. Unmatched junction bases numbered 3, after V lost 5 bases and J lost 0 bases. The length of the CDR3 is 14 residues. Germline CDR1 is SGHRS and CDR2 is YFSETQ. CDR3 protein: CASRKTGGSYEQYF. In DNA, the CDR3 is TGCGCCAGCAGAAAGACAGGGGGCTCCTACGAGCAGTACTTC. Full variable domain (missing parts from reference TRBV5-1 and TRBJ2-7): KAGVTQTPRYLIKTRGQQVTLSCSPISGHRSVSWYQQTPGQGLQFLFEYFSETQRNKGNFPGRFSGRQFSNSRSEMNVSTLELGDSALYLCASRKTGGSYEQYFGPGTRLTVT.

The CDR3 loop reads CASSSSGGAQTQYF. The CDR3 DNA sequence: TGTGCCAGCAGCTCTAGCGGGGGGGCTCAGACCCAGTACTTC. The chain is built from TRBV7-2 and TRBJ2-5; TRBD2 aligns across 12 bases. This CDR3 is built from 14 residues. Looked up from germline, CDR1 is SGHTA and CDR2 is FQGNSA. Germline trimming cut 4 bases from V and 6 bases from J; bases unmatched to any gene: 3.

This clone was seen a handful of times. The V gene is TRBV6-4, the J gene TRBJ1-3, with no clear D. The germline V gene has CDR1 MRHNA and CDR2 SNTAGT. CDR3 length: 17 residues. The V and J ends lost 2 bases and 0 bases respectively, with 14 bases between them. This CDR3 is CASSDGERRLSGNTIYF. The CDR3, as DNA: TGTGCCAGCAGTGACGGGGAGCGGCGCCTCTCTGGAAACACCATATATTTT.

The rearrangement uses TRBV18 and TRBJ2-6; 7 bases agree with TRBD1. Per germline, CDR1 KGHSH and CDR2 LQKENI. With 3 bases clipped from V and 3 bases from J, the junction kept 5 bases outside the gene matches. The CDR3 runs to 16 residues. CDR3 region: CASSPTGVGGANVLTF. CDR3 nucleotide sequence: TGTGCCAGCTCACCTACAGGGGTGGGTGGGGCCAACGTCCTGACTTTC.

This clone was detected only once. The gene calls are TRBV7-9 and TRBJ1-1, with a possible D match to TRBD1 (5 bases). V lost 1 base and J lost 7, with 16 bases in between. The germline gives CDR1 SEHNR, CDR2 FQNEAQ (reference sequence). CDR3 length equals 15 residues. This CDR3 reads CASSLEITGVNEAFF. CDR3 sequence (DNA): TGTGCCAGCAGCTTAGAAATTACGGGGGTTAATGAAGCTTTCTTT.

J is TRBJ1-1 and V is TRBV6-5; 7 positions match TRBD1. With 5 bases clipped from V and 11 bases from J, the junction kept 8 bases outside the gene matches. The CDR3 contains 12 residues. Germline CDR1 MNHEY, CDR2 SVGAGI. The DNA of the CDR3 is TGTGCCAGCAGTCCGTACAGGGGACATGCTTTCTTT. This translates into CASSPYRGHAFF.

The chain has TRBV7-9 and TRBJ1-5, with TRBD1 as a possible D gene (5 bases). This CDR3 has 13 residues. Trimming stripped 6 bases from V and 6 bases from J, with 12 bases between. Germline CDR1 SEHNR, CDR2 FQNEAQ (reference sequence). DNA of the CDR3: TGTGCCAGCAGGGCGGGGCCGGGTCAGCCCCAGCATTTT. This gives the protein CASRAGPGQPQHF.

The chain carries TRBV9 and TRBJ2-2; 9 nucleotides align to TRBD1. V dropped 4 bases and J dropped 0; count of bases not matched to a gene: 4. This CDR3 contains 16 residues. CDR1 and CDR2 from the germline V gene are SGDLS and YYNGEE. The CDR3 loop reads CASSPRTGANTGELFF. CDR3 sequence (DNA): TGTGCCAGCAGCCCCCGGACAGGGGCGAACACCGGGGAGCTGTTTTTT. The variable domain in full, with the rest retrieved from reference TRBV9 and TRBJ2-2, is DSGVTQTPKHLITATGQRVTLRCSPRSGDLSVYWYQQSLDQGLQFLIQYYNGEERAKGNILERFSAQQFPDLHSELNLSSLELGDSALYFCASSPRTGANTGELFFGEGSRLTVL.